The source of this TCR beta chain is a study of Tregs in tolerant kidney transplant recipients. Produced via immunoSEQ multiplex PCR; TCRdb's table is partial and in-frame only. The sample shows roughly 46,000 clones, roughly 89% of them seen only once. The CDR3 has 16 amino acids. Trimming removed 8 bases from V and 0 bases from J; junction bases left unmatched: 11. Germline CDR1 reads SGDLS; CDR2 reads YYNGEE. Input material: Tregs from blood. The chain has TRBV9 and TRBJ2-3, with 8 bases identical to TRBD2. The clonotype was recovered from a human donor in good health. The CDR3 coding sequence is TGTGCCAGTGAACTAGGGCGGGGGGCCAGCACAGATACGCAGTATTTT. This gives the protein CASELGRGASTDTQYF.